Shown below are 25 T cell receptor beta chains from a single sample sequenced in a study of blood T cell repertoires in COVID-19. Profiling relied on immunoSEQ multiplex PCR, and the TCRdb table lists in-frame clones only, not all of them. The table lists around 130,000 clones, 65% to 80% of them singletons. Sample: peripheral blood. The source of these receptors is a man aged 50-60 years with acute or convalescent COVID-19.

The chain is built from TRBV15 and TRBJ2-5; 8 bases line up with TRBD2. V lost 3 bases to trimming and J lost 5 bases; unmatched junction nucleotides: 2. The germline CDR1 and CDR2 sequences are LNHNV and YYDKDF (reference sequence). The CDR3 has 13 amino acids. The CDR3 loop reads CATSSGGGETQYF. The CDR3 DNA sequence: TGTGCCACCAGCAGCGGCGGGGGGGAGACCCAGTACTTC.

The CDR3 reads CASSGGRGATDTQYF. CDR3 DNA sequence: TGTGCCAGCAGTGGGGGGCGGGGGGCCACAGATACGCAGTATTTT. This chain uses TRBV2 with TRBJ2-3; 8 nucleotides align to TRBD2. The V segment lost 4 bases and the J segment 2 bases; nucleotides outside the gene matches: 5. Germline V gene sequence: CDR1 SNHLY, CDR2 FYNNEI. The CDR3 totals 15 residues.

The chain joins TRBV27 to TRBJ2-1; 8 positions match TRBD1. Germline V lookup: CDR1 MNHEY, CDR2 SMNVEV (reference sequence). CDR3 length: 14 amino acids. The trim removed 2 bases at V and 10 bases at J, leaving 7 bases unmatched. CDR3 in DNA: TGTGCCAGCAGTTTACAGGGGGCACGGGAGGAGCAGTTCTTC. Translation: CASSLQGAREEQFF.

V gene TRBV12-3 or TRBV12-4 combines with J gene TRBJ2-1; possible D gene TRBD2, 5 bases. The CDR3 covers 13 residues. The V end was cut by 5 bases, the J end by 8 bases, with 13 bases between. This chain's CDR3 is CASSGLPGDEQFF. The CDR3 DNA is TGTGCCAGCAGTGGACTCCCAGGAGATGAGCAGTTCTTC.

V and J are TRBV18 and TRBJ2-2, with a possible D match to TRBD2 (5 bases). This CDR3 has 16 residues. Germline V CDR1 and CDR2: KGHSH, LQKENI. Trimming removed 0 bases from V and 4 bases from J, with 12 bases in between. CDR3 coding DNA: TGTGCCAGCTCACCACCGTCTGGAGGAGGCACCGGGGAGCTGTTTTTT. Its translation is CASSPPSGGGTGELFF.

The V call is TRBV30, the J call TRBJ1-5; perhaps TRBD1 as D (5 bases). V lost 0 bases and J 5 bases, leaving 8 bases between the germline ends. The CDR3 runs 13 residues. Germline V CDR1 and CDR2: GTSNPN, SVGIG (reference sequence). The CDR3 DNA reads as TGTGCCTGGAGTGTGGGGGGGGATCAGCCCCAGCATTTT. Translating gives CAWSVGGDQPQHF.

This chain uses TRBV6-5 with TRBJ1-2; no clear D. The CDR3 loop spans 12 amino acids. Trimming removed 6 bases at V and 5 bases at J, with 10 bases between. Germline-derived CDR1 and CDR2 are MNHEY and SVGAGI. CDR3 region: CASRTSIYGYTF. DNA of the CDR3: TGTGCCAGCAGGACTAGTATTTATGGCTACACCTTC.

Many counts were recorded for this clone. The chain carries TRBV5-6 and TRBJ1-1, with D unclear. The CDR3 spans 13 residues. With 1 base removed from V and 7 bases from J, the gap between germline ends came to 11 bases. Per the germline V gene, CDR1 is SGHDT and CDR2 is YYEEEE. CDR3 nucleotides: TGTGCCAGCAGCTTGAGAGGTATCGGTGAAGCTTTCTTT. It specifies CASSLRGIGEAFF. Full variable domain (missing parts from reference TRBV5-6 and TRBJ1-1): DAGVTQSPTHLIKTRGQQVTLRCSPKSGHDTVSWYQQALGQGPQFIFQYYEEEERQRGNFPDRFSGHQFPNYSSELNVNALLLGDSALYLCASSLRGIGEAFFGQGTRLTVV.

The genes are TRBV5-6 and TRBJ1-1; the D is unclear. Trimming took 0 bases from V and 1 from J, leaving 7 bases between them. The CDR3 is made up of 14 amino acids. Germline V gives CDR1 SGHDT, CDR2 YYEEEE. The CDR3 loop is CASSLGAKNTEAFF. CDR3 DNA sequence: TGTGCCAGCAGCTTGGGGGCGAAGAACACTGAAGCTTTCTTT.

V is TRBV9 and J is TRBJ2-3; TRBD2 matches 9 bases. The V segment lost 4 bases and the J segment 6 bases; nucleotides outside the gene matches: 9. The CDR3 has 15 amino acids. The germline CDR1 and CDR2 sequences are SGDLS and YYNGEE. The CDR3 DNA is TGTGCCAGCAGCTCGCGTAGCGGGGGTTACGATACGCAGTATTTT. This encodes CASSSRSGGYDTQYF. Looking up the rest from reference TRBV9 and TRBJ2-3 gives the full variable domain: DSGVTQTPKHLITATGQRVTLRCSPRSGDLSVYWYQQSLDQGLQFLIQYYNGEERAKGNILERFSAQQFPDLHSELNLSSLELGDSALYFCASSSRSGGYDTQYFGPGTRLTVL.

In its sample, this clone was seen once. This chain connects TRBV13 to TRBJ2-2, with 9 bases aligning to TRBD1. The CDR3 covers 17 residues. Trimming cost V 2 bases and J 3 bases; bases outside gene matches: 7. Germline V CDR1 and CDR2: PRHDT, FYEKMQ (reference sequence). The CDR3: CASSLNPGQGYTGELFF. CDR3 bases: TGTGCCAGCAGCTTAAACCCGGGACAGGGCTACACCGGGGAGCTGTTTTTT.

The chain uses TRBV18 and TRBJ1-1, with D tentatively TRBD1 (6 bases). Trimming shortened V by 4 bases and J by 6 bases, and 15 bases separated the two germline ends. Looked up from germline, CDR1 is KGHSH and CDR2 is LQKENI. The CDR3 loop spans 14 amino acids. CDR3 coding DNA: TGTGCCAGCTCACTTTACAGGGAAGGGGCTGAAGCTTTCTTT. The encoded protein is CASSLYREGAEAFF. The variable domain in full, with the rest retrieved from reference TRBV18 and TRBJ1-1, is NAGVMQNPRHLVRRRGQEARLRCSPMKGHSHVYWYRQLPEEGLKFMVYLQKENIIDESGMPKERFSAEFPKEGPSILRIQQVVRGDSAAYFCASSLYREGAEAFFGQGTRLTVV.

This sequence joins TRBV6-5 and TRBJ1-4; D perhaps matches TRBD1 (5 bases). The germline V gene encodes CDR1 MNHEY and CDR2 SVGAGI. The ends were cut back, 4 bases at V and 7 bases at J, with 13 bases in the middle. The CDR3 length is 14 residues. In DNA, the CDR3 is TGTGCCAGCAGTTTAAGCAGGGTTGCTGAAAAACTGTTTTTT. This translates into CASSLSRVAEKLFF.

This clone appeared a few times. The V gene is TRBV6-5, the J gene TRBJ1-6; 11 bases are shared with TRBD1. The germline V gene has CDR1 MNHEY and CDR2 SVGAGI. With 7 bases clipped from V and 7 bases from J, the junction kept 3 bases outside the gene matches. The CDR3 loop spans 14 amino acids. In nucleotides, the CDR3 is TGTGCCAGCACACGGGACAGGGGGAATTCACCCCTCCACTTT. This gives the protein CASTRDRGNSPLHF.

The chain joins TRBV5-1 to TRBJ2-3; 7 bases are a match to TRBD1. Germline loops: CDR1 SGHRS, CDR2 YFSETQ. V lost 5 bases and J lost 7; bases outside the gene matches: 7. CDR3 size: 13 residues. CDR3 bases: TGCGCCAGCAGTTCCGGGACAGAAAATACGCAGTATTTT. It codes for CASSSGTENTQYF.

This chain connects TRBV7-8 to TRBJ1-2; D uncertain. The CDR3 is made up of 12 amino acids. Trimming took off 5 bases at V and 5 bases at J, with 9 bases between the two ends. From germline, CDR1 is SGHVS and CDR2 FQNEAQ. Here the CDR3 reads CASSHDTYGYTF. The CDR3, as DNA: TGTGCCAGCAGCCATGACACTTATGGCTACACCTTC. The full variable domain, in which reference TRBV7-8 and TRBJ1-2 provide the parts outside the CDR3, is GAGVSQSPRYKVAKRGQDVALRCDPISGHVSLFWYQQALGQGPEFLTYFQNEAQLDKSGLPSDRFFAERPEGSVSTLKIQRTQQEDSAVYLCASSHDTYGYTFGSGTRLTVV.

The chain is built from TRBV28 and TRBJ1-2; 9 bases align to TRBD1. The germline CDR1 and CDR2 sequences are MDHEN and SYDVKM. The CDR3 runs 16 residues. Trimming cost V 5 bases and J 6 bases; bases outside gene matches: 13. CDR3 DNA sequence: TGTGCCAGCAGTATACCCCCGGGACAGGGACTAAATGGCTACACCTTC. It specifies CASSIPPGQGLNGYTF.

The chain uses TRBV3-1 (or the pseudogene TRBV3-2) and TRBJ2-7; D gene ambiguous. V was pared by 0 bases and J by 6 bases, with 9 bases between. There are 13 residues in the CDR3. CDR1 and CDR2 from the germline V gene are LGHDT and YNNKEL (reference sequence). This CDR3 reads CASSQDLVGEQYV. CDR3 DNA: TGTGCCAGCAGCCAAGATCTAGTGGGCGAGCAGTACGTC.

In nucleotides, the CDR3 is TGCGCCAGCAGCCAGGAACAGGGGGCCTATGGCTACACCTTC. Protein: CASSQEQGAYGYTF. The chain is built from TRBV4-1 and TRBJ1-2, with 9 bases that match TRBD1. This CDR3 has 14 amino acids. The ends lost 3 bases at V and 4 bases at J; junction bases unmatched: 3. The germline CDR1 and CDR2 sequences are MGHRA and YSYEKL.

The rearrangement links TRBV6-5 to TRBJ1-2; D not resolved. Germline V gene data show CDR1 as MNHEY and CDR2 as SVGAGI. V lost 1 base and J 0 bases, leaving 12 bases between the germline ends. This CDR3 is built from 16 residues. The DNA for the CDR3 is TGTGCCAGCAGTTACTTTGGCAGGTCAGCTAACTATGGCTACACCTTC. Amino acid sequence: CASSYFGRSANYGYTF.

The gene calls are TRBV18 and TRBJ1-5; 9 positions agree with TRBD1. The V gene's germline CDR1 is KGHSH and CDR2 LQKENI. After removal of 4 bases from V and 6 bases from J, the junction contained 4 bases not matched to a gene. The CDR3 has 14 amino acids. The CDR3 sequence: CASSLQGAGQPQHF. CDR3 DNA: TGTGCCAGCTCACTACAGGGGGCGGGTCAGCCCCAGCATTTT.

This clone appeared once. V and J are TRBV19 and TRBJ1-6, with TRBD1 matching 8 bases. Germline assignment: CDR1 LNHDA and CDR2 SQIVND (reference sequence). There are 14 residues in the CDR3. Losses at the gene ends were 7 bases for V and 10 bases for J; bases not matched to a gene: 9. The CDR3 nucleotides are TGTGCCAGTACCCAGACAGGGGTGGGCTCACCCCTCCACTTT. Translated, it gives CASTQTGVGSPLHF. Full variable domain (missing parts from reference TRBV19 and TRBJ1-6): DGGITQSPKYLFRKEGQNVTLSCEQNLNHDAMYWYRQDPGQGLRLIYYSQIVNDFQKGDIAEGYSVSREKKESFPLTVTSAQKNPTAFYLCASTQTGVGSPLHFGNGTRLTVT.

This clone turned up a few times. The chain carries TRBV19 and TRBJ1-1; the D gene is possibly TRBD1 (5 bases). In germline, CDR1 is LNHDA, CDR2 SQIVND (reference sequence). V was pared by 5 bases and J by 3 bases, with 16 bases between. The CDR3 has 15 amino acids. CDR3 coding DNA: TGTGCCAGTAGTTCGGGACTCGGGGGATACACTGAAGCTTTCTTT. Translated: CASSSGLGGYTEAFF. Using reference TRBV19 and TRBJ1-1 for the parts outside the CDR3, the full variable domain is DGGITQSPKYLFRKEGQNVTLSCEQNLNHDAMYWYRQDPGQGLRLIYYSQIVNDFQKGDIAEGYSVSREKKESFPLTVTSAQKNPTAFYLCASSSGLGGYTEAFFGQGTRLTVV.

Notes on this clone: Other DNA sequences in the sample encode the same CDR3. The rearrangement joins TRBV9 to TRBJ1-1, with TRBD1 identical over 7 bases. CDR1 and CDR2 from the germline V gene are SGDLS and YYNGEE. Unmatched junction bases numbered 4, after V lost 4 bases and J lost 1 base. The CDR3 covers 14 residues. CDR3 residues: CASSPRDRNTEAFF. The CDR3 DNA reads TGTGCCAGCAGCCCTCGGGACAGGAACACTGAAGCTTTCTTT.

The CDR3 DNA is TGTGCCAGCTCACCACCTAGTCTTAGCGGAGAAAACATTCAGTACTTC. Translation: CASSPPSLSGENIQYF. The chain has TRBV18 and TRBJ2-4; TRBD2 might be the D (6 bases). This CDR3 is built from 16 residues. V was cut by 0 bases and J by 5 bases, with 14 bases left in between. CDR1 is KGHSH and CDR2 is LQKENI in the germline V gene.